This T cell receptor beta chain was documented in a study of blood T cells in healthy people across ages. A few counts support this clonotype. Trimming cost V 5 bases and J 5 bases; bases outside gene matches: 9. The CDR3 is made up of 15 amino acids. Looked up from germline, CDR1 is MNHNS and CDR2 is SASEGT. The second PCR ran about 6 to 12 cycles with a sample-barcoded 5' primer and J-beta primers. TCRdb processed the 5' RACE reads anew with MiXCR; each CDR3 protein has one entry. The top ten clones hold 23% of a sample with around 2 million distinct CDR3 sequences, roughly 43% of them seen once. This TCR was sampled from a human donor in good health. Sequencing used blood. The chain combines TRBV6-1 with TRBJ2-7; TRBD1 agrees at 10 bases. The CDR3 DNA follows: TGTGCCAGCAGTCACCGGGACAGGGGACCCCACGAGCAGTACTTC. It is translated as CASSHRDRGPHEQYF.